This is a list of T cell receptor beta chains from one sample in a study of control samples from healthy donors and cancer patients. Sequencing was performed with immunoSEQ multiplex PCR; in TCRdb, only in-frame clones are kept and a portion is missing. The sample lists 140,000 to 150,000 clones, more than 90% occurring once. Sequencing was done on a sample of blood. The receptors derive from a man aged 25-45 years in good health. Both conserved end residues are trimmed from each CDR3. Each record gives: V gene, D gene, J gene, clone size, CDR3 protein. D genes are given only for firm matches. Some rows mark clone size as missing; the rest say once, few, many or name a class of expanded clone.

TRBV14	TRBD2	TRBJ2-3	NA	ASSQTSGVLTDTQY
TRBV5-1	NA	TRBJ1-1	few	ASSQDQGYTEAF
TRBV29-1	NA	TRBJ2-1	NA	SVARGINEQF
TRBV30	TRBD2	TRBJ2-3	NA	AWSLVGGASDTQY
TRBV4-2	TRBD2	TRBJ2-1	once	ASSQDPLGGSREQF
TRBV4-1	NA	TRBJ2-7	NA	ASSQVGRGSDEQY
TRBV11-2	NA	TRBJ2-7	few	ASSLRSGPSYEQY
TRBV5-8	NA	TRBJ1-1	NA	ASSAGTADMNTEAF
TRBV28	NA	TRBJ2-4	NA	ASSLEGPLTTRTKNIQY
TRBV29-1	TRBD1	TRBJ1-3	NA	SSRGDRGGNTIY
TRBV7-8	TRBD1	TRBJ1-2	NA	ASSLRPGQGRYGYT
TRBV18	TRBD2	TRBJ2-3	NA	ASSPLRAGGATRTDTQY
TRBV12-5	TRBD1	TRBJ1-2	few	ASGFGQGGTNYGYT
TRBV14	TRBD1	TRBJ1-2	NA	ASSQVRGPPPYGYT
TRBV5-4	TRBD1	TRBJ2-2	NA	ASSSGGKNTGELF
TRBV4-1	NA	TRBJ2-7	NA	ASSQDEGGSSYEQY
TRBV18	NA	TRBJ2-3	NA	ASSKAWGAFTDTQY
TRBV5-4	NA	TRBJ2-7	NA	ASSPILQPREQY
TRBV9	TRBD2	TRBJ2-3	NA	ASSPGGASGGGIDTQY
TRBV6-5	TRBD1	TRBJ2-7	NA	ASSDRQGVNYEQY
TRBV27	TRBD1	TRBJ2-7	NA	ASSLTGITYEQY
TRBV7-9	NA	TRBJ1-1	NA	ASSPAGPQAEAF
TRBV27	NA	TRBJ1-1	NA	ASSPLGNTEAF
TRBV29-1	NA	TRBJ1-2	once	SVPETANYGYT
TRBV4-1	NA	TRBJ1-3	NA	ASSPALGVGNTIY
TRBV3-1/TRBV3-2	NA	TRBJ1-1	NA	ASSQDRGGAGNTEAF
TRBV2	NA	TRBJ1-1	NA	ASSEPQGMNTEAF
TRBV14	NA	TRBJ2-1	NA	ASSPLLSRGNEQF
TRBV5-5	NA	TRBJ1-2	NA	ASSMTPSYYGYT
TRBV29-1	NA	TRBJ1-3	once	SASGFSGNTIY
TRBV11-2	TRBD2	TRBJ2-7	NA	ASSLDKRGLYEQY
TRBV7-3	NA	TRBJ1-1	NA	ASSLMGRGNTEAF
TRBV5-5	NA	TRBJ2-2	NA	ASSPRDARGELF
TRBV27	TRBD1	TRBJ2-2	NA	ASQQGASTGELF
TRBV4-1	NA	TRBJ2-7	NA	ASSQDLAGLRSYEQY
TRBV5-1	NA	TRBJ1-5	NA	ASRQNSNQPQH
TRBV9	NA	TRBJ2-1	NA	ASSVPPTSSYNEQF
TRBV30	NA	TRBJ1-1	NA	AWSRQGYTEAF
TRBV21-1	NA	TRBJ1-2	NA	ARPPDRWDGYT
TRBV19	TRBD1	TRBJ1-3	NA	ASSWGQQSSGNTIY
TRBV5-1	TRBD2	TRBJ2-1	NA	ASSASFTSGGYNEQF
TRBV7-2	TRBD1	TRBJ2-2	NA	ASSWVRGQISTGELF
TRBV5-4	NA	TRBJ1-2	NA	ASSSGETDYGYT
TRBV5-1	NA	TRBJ2-7	NA	ASSYTQGYEQY
TRBV13	NA	TRBJ1-4	NA	ASDPGAEPADKEKLF
TRBV2	NA	TRBJ2-7	NA	ASSELGQEAYEQY